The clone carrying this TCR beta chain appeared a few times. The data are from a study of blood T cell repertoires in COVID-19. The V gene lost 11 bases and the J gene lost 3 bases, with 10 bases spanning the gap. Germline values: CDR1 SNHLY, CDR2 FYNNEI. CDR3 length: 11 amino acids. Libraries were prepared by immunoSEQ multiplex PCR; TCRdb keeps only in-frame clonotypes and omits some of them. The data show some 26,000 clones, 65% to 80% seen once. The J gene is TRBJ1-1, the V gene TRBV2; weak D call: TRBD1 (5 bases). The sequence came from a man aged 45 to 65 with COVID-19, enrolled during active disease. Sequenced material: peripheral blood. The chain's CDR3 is CASGGDTEAFF. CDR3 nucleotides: TGTGCCTCGGGGGGGGACACTGAAGCTTTCTTT.